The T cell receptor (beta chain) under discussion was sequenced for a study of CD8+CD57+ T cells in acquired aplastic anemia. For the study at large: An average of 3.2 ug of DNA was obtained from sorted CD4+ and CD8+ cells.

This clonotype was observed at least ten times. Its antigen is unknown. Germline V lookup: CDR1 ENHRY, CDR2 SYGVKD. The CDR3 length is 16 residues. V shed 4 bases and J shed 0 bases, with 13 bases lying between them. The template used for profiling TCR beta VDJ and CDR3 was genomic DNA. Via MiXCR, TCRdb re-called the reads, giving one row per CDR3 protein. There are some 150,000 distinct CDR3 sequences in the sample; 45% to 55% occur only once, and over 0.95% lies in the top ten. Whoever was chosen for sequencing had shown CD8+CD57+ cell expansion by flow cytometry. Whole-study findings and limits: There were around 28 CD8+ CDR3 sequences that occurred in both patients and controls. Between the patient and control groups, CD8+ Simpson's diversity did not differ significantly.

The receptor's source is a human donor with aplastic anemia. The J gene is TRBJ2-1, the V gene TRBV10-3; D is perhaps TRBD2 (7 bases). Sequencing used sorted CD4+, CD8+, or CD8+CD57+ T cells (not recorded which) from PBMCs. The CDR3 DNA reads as TGTGCCATCAGTGTAGGGGGAGGGAGCTCCTACAATGAGCAGTTCTTC. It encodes CAISVGGGSSYNEQFF.